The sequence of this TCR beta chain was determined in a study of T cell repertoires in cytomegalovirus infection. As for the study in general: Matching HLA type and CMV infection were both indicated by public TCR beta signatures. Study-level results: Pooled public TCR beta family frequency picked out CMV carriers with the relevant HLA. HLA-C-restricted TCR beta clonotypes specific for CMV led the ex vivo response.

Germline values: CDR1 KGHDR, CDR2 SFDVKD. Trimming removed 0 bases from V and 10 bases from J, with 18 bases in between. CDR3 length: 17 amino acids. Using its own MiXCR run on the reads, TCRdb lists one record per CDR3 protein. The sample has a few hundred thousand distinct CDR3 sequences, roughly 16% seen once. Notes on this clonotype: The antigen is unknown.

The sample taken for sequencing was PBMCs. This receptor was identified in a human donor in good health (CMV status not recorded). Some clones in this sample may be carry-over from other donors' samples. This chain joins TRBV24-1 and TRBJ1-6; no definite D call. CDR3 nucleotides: TGTGCCACCAGTGATTTGCTCCACGGGGTTACCGACTCACCCCTCCACTTT. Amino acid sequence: CATSDLLHGVTDSPLHF.